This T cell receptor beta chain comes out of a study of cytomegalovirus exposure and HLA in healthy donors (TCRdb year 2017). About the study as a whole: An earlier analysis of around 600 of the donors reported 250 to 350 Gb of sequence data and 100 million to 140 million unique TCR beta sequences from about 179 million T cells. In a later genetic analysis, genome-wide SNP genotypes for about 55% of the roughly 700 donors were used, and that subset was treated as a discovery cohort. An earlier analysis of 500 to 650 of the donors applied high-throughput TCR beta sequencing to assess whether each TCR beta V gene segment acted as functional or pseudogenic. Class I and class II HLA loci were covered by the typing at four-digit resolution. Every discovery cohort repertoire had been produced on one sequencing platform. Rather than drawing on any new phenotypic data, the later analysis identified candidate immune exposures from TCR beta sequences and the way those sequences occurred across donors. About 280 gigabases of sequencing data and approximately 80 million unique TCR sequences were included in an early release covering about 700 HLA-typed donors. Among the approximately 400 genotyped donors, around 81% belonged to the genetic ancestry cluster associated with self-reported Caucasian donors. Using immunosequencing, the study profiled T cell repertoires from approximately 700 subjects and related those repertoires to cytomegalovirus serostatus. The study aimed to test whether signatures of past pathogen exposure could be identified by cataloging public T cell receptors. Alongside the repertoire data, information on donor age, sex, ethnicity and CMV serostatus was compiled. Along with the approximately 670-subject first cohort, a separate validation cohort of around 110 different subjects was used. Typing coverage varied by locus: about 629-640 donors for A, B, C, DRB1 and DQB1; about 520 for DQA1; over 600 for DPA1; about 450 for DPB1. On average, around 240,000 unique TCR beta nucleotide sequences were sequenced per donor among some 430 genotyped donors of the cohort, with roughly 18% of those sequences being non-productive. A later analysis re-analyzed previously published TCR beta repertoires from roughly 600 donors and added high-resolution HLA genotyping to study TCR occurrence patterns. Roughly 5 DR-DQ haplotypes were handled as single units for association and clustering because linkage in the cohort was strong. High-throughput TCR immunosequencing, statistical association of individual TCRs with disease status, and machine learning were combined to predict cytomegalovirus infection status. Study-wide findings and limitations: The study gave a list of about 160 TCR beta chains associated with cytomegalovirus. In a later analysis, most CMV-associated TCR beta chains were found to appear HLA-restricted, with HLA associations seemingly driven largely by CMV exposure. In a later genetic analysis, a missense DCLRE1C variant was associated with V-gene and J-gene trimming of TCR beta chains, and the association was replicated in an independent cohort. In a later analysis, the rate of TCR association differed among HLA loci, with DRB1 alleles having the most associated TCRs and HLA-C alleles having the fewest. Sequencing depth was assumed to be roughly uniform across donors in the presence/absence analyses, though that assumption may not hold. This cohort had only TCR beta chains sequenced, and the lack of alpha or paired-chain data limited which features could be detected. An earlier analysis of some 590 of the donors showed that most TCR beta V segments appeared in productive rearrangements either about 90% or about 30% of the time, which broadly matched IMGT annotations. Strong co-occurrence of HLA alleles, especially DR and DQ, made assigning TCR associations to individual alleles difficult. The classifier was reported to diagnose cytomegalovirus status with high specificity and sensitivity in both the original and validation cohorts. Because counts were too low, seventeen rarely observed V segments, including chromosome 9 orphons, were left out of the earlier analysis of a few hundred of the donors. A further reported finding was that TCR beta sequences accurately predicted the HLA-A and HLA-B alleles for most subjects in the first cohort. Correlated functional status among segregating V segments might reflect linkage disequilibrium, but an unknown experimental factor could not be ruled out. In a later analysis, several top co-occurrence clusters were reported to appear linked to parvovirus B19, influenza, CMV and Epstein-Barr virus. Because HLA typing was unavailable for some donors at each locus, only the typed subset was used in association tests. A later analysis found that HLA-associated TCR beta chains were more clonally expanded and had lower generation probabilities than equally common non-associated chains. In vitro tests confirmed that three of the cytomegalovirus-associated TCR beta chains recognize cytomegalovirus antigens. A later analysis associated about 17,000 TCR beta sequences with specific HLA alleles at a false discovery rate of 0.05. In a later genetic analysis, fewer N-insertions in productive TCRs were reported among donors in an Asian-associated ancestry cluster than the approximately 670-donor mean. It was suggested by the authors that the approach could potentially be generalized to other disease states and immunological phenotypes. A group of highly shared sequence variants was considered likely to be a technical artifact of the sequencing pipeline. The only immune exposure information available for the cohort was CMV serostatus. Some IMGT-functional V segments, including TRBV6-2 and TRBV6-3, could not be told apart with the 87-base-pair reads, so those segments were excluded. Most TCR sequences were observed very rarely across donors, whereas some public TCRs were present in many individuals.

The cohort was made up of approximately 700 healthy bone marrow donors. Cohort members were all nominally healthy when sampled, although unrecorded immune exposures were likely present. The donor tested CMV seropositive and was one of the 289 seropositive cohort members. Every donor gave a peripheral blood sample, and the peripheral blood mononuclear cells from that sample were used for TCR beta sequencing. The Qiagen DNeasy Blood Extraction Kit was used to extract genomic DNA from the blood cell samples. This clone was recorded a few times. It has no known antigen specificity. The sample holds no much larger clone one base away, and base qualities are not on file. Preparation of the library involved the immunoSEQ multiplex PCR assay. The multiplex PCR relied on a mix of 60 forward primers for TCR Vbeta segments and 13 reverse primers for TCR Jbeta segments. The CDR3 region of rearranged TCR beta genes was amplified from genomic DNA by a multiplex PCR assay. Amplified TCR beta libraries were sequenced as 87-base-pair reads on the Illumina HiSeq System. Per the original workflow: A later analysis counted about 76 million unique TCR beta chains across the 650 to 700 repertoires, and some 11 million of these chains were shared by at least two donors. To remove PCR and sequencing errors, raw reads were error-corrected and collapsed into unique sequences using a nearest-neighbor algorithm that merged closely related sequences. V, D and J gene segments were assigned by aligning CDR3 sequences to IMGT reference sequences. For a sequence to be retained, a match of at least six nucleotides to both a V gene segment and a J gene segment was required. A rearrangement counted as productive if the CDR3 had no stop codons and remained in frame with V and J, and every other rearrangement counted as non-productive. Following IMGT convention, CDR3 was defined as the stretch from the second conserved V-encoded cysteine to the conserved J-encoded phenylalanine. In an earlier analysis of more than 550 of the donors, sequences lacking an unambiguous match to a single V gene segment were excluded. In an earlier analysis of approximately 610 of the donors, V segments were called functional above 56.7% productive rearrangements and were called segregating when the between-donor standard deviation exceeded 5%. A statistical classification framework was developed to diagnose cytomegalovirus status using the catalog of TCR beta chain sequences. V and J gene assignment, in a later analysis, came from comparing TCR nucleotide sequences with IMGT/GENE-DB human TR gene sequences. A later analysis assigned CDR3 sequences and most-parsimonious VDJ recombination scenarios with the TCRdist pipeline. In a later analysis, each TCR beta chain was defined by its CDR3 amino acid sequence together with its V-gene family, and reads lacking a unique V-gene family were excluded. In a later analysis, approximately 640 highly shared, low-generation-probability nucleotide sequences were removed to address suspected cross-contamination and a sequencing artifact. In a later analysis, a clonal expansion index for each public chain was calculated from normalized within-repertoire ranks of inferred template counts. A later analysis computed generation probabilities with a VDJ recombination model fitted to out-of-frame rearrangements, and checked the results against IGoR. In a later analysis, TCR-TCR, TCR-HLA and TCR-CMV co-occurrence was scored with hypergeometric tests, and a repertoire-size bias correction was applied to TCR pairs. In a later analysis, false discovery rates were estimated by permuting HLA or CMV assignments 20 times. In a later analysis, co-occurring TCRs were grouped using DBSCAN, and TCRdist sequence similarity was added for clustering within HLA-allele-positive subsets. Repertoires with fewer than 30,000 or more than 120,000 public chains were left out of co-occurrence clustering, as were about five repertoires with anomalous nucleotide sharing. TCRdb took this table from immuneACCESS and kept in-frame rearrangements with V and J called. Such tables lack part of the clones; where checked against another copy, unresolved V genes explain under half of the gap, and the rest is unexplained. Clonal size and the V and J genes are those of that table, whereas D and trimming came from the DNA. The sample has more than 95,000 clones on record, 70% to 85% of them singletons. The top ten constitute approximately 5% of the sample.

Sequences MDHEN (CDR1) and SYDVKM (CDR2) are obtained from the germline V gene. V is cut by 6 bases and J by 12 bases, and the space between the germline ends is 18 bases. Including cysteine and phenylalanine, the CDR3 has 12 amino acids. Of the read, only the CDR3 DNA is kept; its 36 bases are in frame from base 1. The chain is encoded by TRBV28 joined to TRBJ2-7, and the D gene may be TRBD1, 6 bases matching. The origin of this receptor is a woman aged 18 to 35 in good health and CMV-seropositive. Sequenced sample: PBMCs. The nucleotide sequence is TGTGCCAGCAGCACAACAGGGAGTACTCCGTACTTC. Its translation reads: CASSTTGSTPYF.